These 24 T cell receptor beta chains originate from one sample sequenced in a study of blood T cell repertoires in COVID-19. TCRdb's table, derived via immunoSEQ multiplex PCR, lists solely in-frame clones and lacks some. The data contain 200,000 or so clones, around 90% of them singletons. The sample taken for sequencing was PBMCs or T cells enriched from blood (not recorded which). These receptors all stem from a man younger than 45 in a cohort exposed to, infected with or recovered from COVID-19 (not recorded which).

The chain links TRBV9 to TRBJ2-7; no definite D call. This CDR3 is 15 amino acids long. V lost 0 bases and J lost 6, with 16 bases in between. Germline loops: CDR1 SGDLS, CDR2 YYNGEE. The CDR3, as DNA: TGTGCCAGCAGCGTAGATCATAGCCTTGTAACCGAGCAGTACTTC. This gives the protein CASSVDHSLVTEQYF.

The chain employs TRBV9 and TRBJ1-1, with 8 bases aligning to TRBD1. The V and J ends lost 3 bases and 3 bases, in that order; junction bases with no gene match: 16. Germline V gives CDR1 SGDLS, CDR2 YYNGEE. CDR3 size: 18 residues. The CDR3 DNA is TGTGCCAGCAGCGAAAACCCTAGACAGGGGAGTTTCTACACTGAAGCTTTCTTT. Residues: CASSENPRQGSFYTEAFF.

V is TRBV27 and J is TRBJ1-6, with TRBD1 as a possible D gene (6 bases). In germline, CDR1 is MNHEY, CDR2 SMNVEV (reference sequence). This CDR3 has 14 residues. V lost 6 bases to trimming and J lost 4 bases, with 10 bases between them. This chain's CDR3 is CASSFTGYNSPLHF. The CDR3, as DNA: TGTGCCAGCAGCTTTACAGGGTATAATTCACCCCTCCACTTT.

The gene calls are TRBV2 and TRBJ1-1; possibly TRBD1 for D (6 bases). Germline loops: CDR1 SNHLY, CDR2 FYNNEI. With 6 bases removed from V and 6 bases from J, the gap between germline ends came to 17 bases. The CDR3 loop spans 14 amino acids. The CDR3 region is CASRFTGTRPEAFF. CDR3 DNA: TGTGCCAGCAGGTTCACAGGGACGCGGCCTGAAGCTTTCTTT. The full variable domain, rest sourced from reference TRBV2 and TRBJ1-1, is EPEVTQTPSHQVTQMGQEVILRCVPISNHLYFYWYRQILGQKVEFLVSFYNNEISEKSEIFDDQFSVERPDGSNFTLKIRSTKLEDSAMYFCASRFTGTRPEAFFGQGTRLTVV.

The CDR3 bases are TGTGCCACCAGTGCAGGCAGCCTCGGCTATGGCTACACCTTC. This gives the protein CATSAGSLGYGYTF. The chain recombines TRBV24-1 with TRBJ1-2; D unclear. V was trimmed by 5 bases and J by 4 bases, leaving 13 bases between them. The CDR3 has 14 residues. Germline V gene data show CDR1 as KGHDR and CDR2 as SFDVKD.

The chain employs TRBV7-9 and TRBJ2-1, with TRBD2 identical over 9 bases. With V trimmed by 6 bases and J by 4 bases, 4 bases remained unmatched. Germline V lookup: CDR1 SEHNR, CDR2 FQNEAQ (reference sequence). The CDR3 is 14 amino acids. CDR3 amino acids: CASRTSGNYNEQFF. The CDR3 DNA reads TGTGCCAGCAGGACTAGCGGAAATTACAATGAGCAGTTCTTC.

This sequence joins TRBV2 and TRBJ1-6; TRBD1 matches at 11 bases. V lost 7 bases, J lost 10 bases, and 12 bases stayed unmatched. Germline V lookup: CDR1 SNHLY, CDR2 FYNNEI. The CDR3 consists of 16 residues. CDR3 sequence (DNA): TGTGCCAGCACTAGAGAAGGACAGGGGGCTTACTCACCCCTCCACTTT. It specifies CASTREGQGAYSPLHF.

The V gene is TRBV9, the J gene TRBJ2-3, with unresolved D. Trimming removed 1 base from V and 2 bases from J, with 8 bases in between. Germline CDR1 is SGDLS and CDR2 is YYNGEE. The CDR3 covers 14 residues. The CDR3 DNA is TGTGCCAGCAGCGTAAGCAGCGCCACAGATACGCAGTATTTT. This translates into CASSVSSATDTQYF.

V is TRBV10-3 and J is TRBJ1-5, with D perhaps TRBD1 (5 bases). Trimming shortened V by 6 bases and J by 2 bases, and 14 bases separated the two germline ends. Germline CDR1 ENHRY, CDR2 SYGVKD. This CDR3 is 15 amino acids long. The CDR3 protein is CAISGGVGGNQPQHF. In DNA form, the CDR3 reads TGTGCCATCAGCGGGGGAGTGGGTGGCAATCAGCCCCAGCATTTT.

The chain carries TRBV19 and TRBJ1-1; weak D call: TRBD1 (5 bases). From germline, CDR1 is LNHDA and CDR2 SQIVND (reference sequence). This CDR3 spans 12 amino acids. The germline V and J ends were trimmed by 7 bases and 5 bases, with 11 bases remaining between them. The CDR3 reads CASIAGRTEAFF. The CDR3, as DNA: TGTGCCAGTATCGCAGGGAGGACTGAAGCTTTCTTT.

The chain has TRBV5-1 and TRBJ1-1; 7 positions match TRBD1. This CDR3 is 14 amino acids long. Trimming removed 10 bases from V and 1 base from J; junction bases left unmatched: 10. Germline CDR1 SGHRS, CDR2 YFSETQ. The CDR3 region has the DNA TGCGCCGGACGGGCTGGGACAGCGAACACTGAAGCTTTCTTT. This codes for CAGRAGTANTEAFF.

The chain combines TRBV28 with TRBJ1-4; 10 bases are a match to TRBD1. Per the germline V gene, CDR1 is MDHEN and CDR2 is SYDVKM. CDR3 length equals 15 residues. V shed 5 bases and J 6 bases; nucleotides not matched to a gene: 6. The CDR3 is CASSQTGTGDEKLFF. The CDR3 DNA follows: TGTGCCAGCAGTCAGACCGGGACAGGGGATGAAAAACTGTTTTTT.

This rearrangement joins TRBV3-1 (or the pseudogene TRBV3-2) to TRBJ1-5; perhaps TRBD1 as D (6 bases). This CDR3 comprises 16 residues. CDR1 is LGHDT and CDR2 is YNNKEL in the germline V gene (reference sequence). Between the trimmed V and J ends, which lost 2 bases and 1 base, there was a span of 12 bases. CDR3 sequence (DNA): TGTGCCAGCAGCCAAACCTTGAGGGGGAGCAATCAGCCCCAGCATTTT. Residues: CASSQTLRGSNQPQHF.

This chain links TRBV5-4 with TRBJ2-3; 7 nucleotides align to TRBD2. Looked up from germline, CDR1 is SGHNT and CDR2 is YYREEE (reference sequence). The CDR3 runs 16 residues. The J segment lost 5 bases and the V segment lost 3 bases, leaving 12 bases of the junction unmatched. CDR3 nucleotides: TGTGCCAGCAGCTGTAATCGGGGGAGGGGATTAGATACGCAGTATTTT. This gives the protein CASSCNRGRGLDTQYF.

J is TRBJ1-2 and V is TRBV15; D uncertain. V shed 2 bases and J shed 12 bases, with 16 bases lying between them. The CDR3 is 13 residues long. Germline V CDR1 and CDR2: LNHNV, YYDKDF (reference sequence). CDR3 nucleotides: TGTGCCACCAGCAGAATAAGGTTAGCGCGGAACACCTTC. Encoded protein: CATSRIRLARNTF.

The rearrangement uses TRBV29-1 and TRBJ2-7, with a possible D match to TRBD1 (6 bases). Trimming stripped 4 bases from V and 2 bases from J, with 15 bases between. Per the germline V gene, CDR1 is SQVTM and CDR2 is ANQGSEA. The CDR3 is made up of 14 amino acids. In DNA, the CDR3 is TGCAGCGTTGTTAGTCAGGGGATCGCCTACGAGCAGTACTTC. Translation: CSVVSQGIAYEQYF.

The rearrangement joins TRBV5-1 to TRBJ2-1, with D possibly matching TRBD2 (5 bases). The CDR3 runs to 13 residues. Germline values: CDR1 SGHRS, CDR2 YFSETQ. Deletions cut 3 bases from V and 6 bases from J, with 10 bases between. CDR3 sequence: CASSYVTTNEQFF. In DNA form, the CDR3 reads TGCGCCAGCAGCTATGTGACTACCAATGAGCAGTTCTTC.

The sample holds a few counts of this clone. The J gene is TRBJ2-7, the V gene TRBV11-3; D gene unclear. V dropped 1 base and J dropped 6 bases, with 7 bases sitting between them. The CDR3 length is 12 residues. Germline V gene data show CDR1 as SGHNT and CDR2 as YENEEA. CDR3 sequence reads: CASSLGQAEQYF. The CDR3 DNA is TGTGCCAGCAGCTTAGGCCAAGCCGAGCAGTACTTC.

This clone has a single count. The chain combines TRBV18 with TRBJ1-5; 7 bases fit TRBD1. Germline V gene lookup returns CDR1 KGHSH and CDR2 LQKENI. V was pared by 1 base and J by 5 bases, with 11 bases of the junction left unmatched. The CDR3 contains 17 residues. DNA of the CDR3: TGTGCCAGCTCACCACGGCGGACAGGAGATCCACATCAGCCCCAGCATTTT. It encodes CASSPRRTGDPHQPQHF.

V usage is TRBV19 and J usage is TRBJ2-3, with no clear D. The length of the CDR3 is 13 residues. V was cut by 5 bases and J by 2 bases, with 8 bases left in between. Germline V gives CDR1 LNHDA, CDR2 SQIVND (reference sequence). The chain's CDR3 is CASSLQVTDTQYF. CDR3 DNA sequence: TGTGCCAGTAGTCTGCAGGTCACAGATACGCAGTATTTT.

The rearrangement joins TRBV10-3 to TRBJ2-1; 11 nucleotides agree with TRBD2. CDR1 is ENHRY, CDR2 SYGVKD, per germline. The V gene end was trimmed by 5 bases and the J gene end by 7 bases; junction bases not matched to a gene: 7. The CDR3 totals 15 residues. The CDR3 nucleotides read TGTGCCATCAGTCCTACTAGCGGGAGTTGGAATGAGCAGTTCTTC. The encoded protein is CAISPTSGSWNEQFF.

The chain carries TRBV19 and TRBJ1-1; 8 bases line up with TRBD1. The germline gives CDR1 LNHDA, CDR2 SQIVND (reference sequence). V was pared by 5 bases and J by 5 bases, with 4 bases of the junction left unmatched. This CDR3 spans 13 amino acids. The DNA of the CDR3 is TGTGCCAGTAGTCAGGGGGCAGCGACTGAAGCTTTCTTT. This sequence encodes CASSQGAATEAFF.

V gene TRBV7-6 combines with J gene TRBJ2-2; 7 nucleotides align to TRBD2. Germline assignment: CDR1 SGHVS and CDR2 FNYEAQ. Unmatched junction bases numbered 4, after V lost 2 bases and J lost 1 base. The CDR3 length is 16 residues. CDR3 sequence: CASSLFLAENTGELFF. The CDR3 DNA sequence: TGTGCCAGCAGCTTATTCCTAGCGGAGAACACCGGGGAGCTGTTTTTT.

This rearrangement joins TRBV6-8 to TRBJ1-2; no reliable D call. The CDR3 has 12 residues. The germline V gene has CDR1 MNHGY and CDR2 SAAAGT. Trimming pared 7 bases from V and 7 bases from J, leaving 13 bases between. The DNA of the CDR3 is TGTGCCAGCACCCGTGAGAGGTTTGGCTACACCTTC. Protein: CASTRERFGYTF.